There are a few counts of the clone carrying this T cell receptor (beta chain). What it binds is unknown. Assay used: immunoSEQ multiplex PCR; TCRdb lists only in-frame clones, some missing. The sample consists of about 21,000 clones, 80% to 90% of them appearing once. This sample is drawn from a study of OX40 agonist ivuxolimab in advanced cancers. The investigators sampled blood at baseline, at cycle 4 day 1, and at cycle 7 day 1. The trim removed 4 bases at V and 0 bases at J, leaving 0 bases unmatched. Germline loops: CDR1 MNHNS, CDR2 SASEGT. This CDR3 region has 14 residues. Findings of the study overall: Dosing at 0.1 to 3.0 mg/kg was accompanied by clonal expansion of CD4+ and CD8+ blood T cells by week 6. Partial responders dosed at 0.1-3.0 mg/kg displayed clonal expansion ranking among the lowest. On average, CD8+ T cells showed a greater number of expanded clones than CD4+.

Sequences were derived from CD4+ or CD8+ T cells sorted from blood, sampled in a trial of the OX40 agonist ivuxolimab. The source is an adult with an advanced solid tumor such as melanoma, head and neck, liver or kidney cancer. This chain uses TRBV6-1 with TRBJ2-7, with 10 bases lining up with TRBD2. CDR3 residues: CASSASGSSYEQYF. The CDR3 bases are TGTGCCAGCAGTGCTAGCGGGAGCTCCTACGAGCAGTACTTC.